The 10 T cell receptor beta chains below come from one sample, sequenced in a study of post-analysis software for immune sequencing data. The TCR beta cDNA libraries carried unique molecular identifiers. TCRdb independently ran MiXCR on the PCR reads; one entry per CDR3 protein. Of about 820,000 distinct CDR3 sequences in the sample, roughly 50% were seen once. No antigen has been assigned to these receptors. Findings and caveats of the study: Patients carried a handful of TRBV segments more frequently than controls did, and TRBV5-6, TRBV5-1 and TRBV20-1 were among them.

Sequencing used blood. These receptors came from a girl aged 10-17 years with multiple sclerosis.

DNA of the CDR3: TGTGCCAGCAGCACCCACGCAGCGGGGGGGCGCACAGATACGCAGTATTTT. As protein: CASSTHAAGGRTDTQYF. The chain recombines TRBV12-3 or TRBV12-4 with TRBJ2-3; 10 bases match TRBD2. V lost 6 bases to trimming and J lost 1 base; unmatched junction nucleotides: 10. This CDR3 is built from 17 residues.

This clonotype was recorded a few times. The rearrangement uses TRBV5-1 and TRBJ2-7, with D possibly TRBD2 on 6 matching bases. V was trimmed by 0 bases and J by 0 bases, leaving 13 bases between them. The CDR3 extends over 16 amino acids. Germline-derived CDR1 and CDR2 are SGHRS and YFSETQ. The CDR3 nucleotides read TGCGCCAGCAGCTTGGCCCCTGGGGGGAGCTCCTACGAGCAGTACTTC. Amino acids: CASSLAPGGSSYEQYF.

This clonotype was picked up a small number of times. The CDR3 coding sequence is TGTGCCAGCAGTTCGTCTAGGGGGGGTACCTACGAGCAGTACTTC. This gives the protein CASSSSRGGTYEQYF. V gene TRBV27 combines with J gene TRBJ2-7, with D possibly matching TRBD2 (7 bases). Germline CDR1 MNHEY, CDR2 SMNVEV (reference sequence). V was pared by 4 bases and J by 2 bases, with 15 bases between. This CDR3 has 15 amino acids.

This clonotype has just a few counts. This rearrangement joins TRBV6-8 to TRBJ2-4; TRBD1 aligns across 9 bases. The germline V gene encodes CDR1 MNHGY and CDR2 SAAAGT. Unmatched junction bases numbered 6, after V lost 8 bases and J lost 7 bases. The CDR3 is made up of 13 amino acids. The CDR3 sequence: CASRTDRGNIQYF. DNA of the CDR3: TGTGCCAGCCGAACAGACAGGGGGAACATTCAGTACTTC.

The J gene is TRBJ2-7, the V gene TRBV7-9; D remains ambiguous. Germline CDR1 SEHNR, CDR2 FQNEAQ (reference sequence). The V end lost 0 bases, the J end lost 2 bases, and 14 bases lay between the germline ends. The CDR3 length is 16 residues. CDR3 DNA sequence: TGTGCCAGCAGCTTAGCCTTAGGCTGGGCAGCCTACGAGCAGTACTTC. Protein product: CASSLALGWAAYEQYF.

J is TRBJ2-1 and V is TRBV12-3 or TRBV12-4, with 7 nucleotides matching TRBD2. CDR3 length: 16 residues. J was trimmed by 9 bases and V by 3 bases; bases with no gene match: 14. CDR3 nucleotides: TGTGCCAGCAGTTTGATTAGCGGGTTTTCGCAAGCTGAGCAGTTCTTC. It translates to CASSLISGFSQAEQFF.

This sequence joins TRBV30 and TRBJ2-7; 7 nucleotides match TRBD1. From germline, CDR1 is GTSNPN and CDR2 SVGIG (reference sequence). CDR3 length equals 14 residues. With V trimmed by 4 bases and J by 3 bases, 9 bases remained unmatched. The CDR3 DNA sequence: TGTGCCTGGACCCACAGGGGATTGGGCTACGAGCAGTACTTC. Translated, it gives CAWTHRGLGYEQYF.

This clonotype was observed a single time. This sequence joins TRBV20-1 and TRBJ2-5; D may be TRBD1 (5 bases). The CDR3 extends over 10 amino acids. V was shortened by 3 bases and J by 11 bases, with 10 bases between the two germline ends. Germline CDR1 DFQATT, CDR2 SNEGSKA (reference sequence). The CDR3 loop is CSASRDEQYF. The CDR3 nucleotides are TGCAGTGCTAGCAGGGATGAGCAGTACTTC.

This clonotype has a handful of counts. The chain combines TRBV12-3 or TRBV12-4 with TRBJ2-5; TRBD2 agrees at 7 bases. V dropped 7 bases and J dropped 5; count of bases not matched to a gene: 10. This CDR3 spans 14 amino acids. CDR3 sequence reads: CASTPIKGGETQYF. The CDR3 DNA reads as TGTGCCAGCACCCCTATTAAGGGAGGGGAGACCCAGTACTTC.

This clonotype was seen a handful of times. The J gene is TRBJ2-5, the V gene TRBV29-1; maybe TRBD1 (6 bases). Trimming removed 2 bases at V and 5 bases at J, with 18 bases between. This CDR3 spans 15 amino acids. CDR1 and CDR2 from the germline V gene are SQVTM and ANQGSEA. This chain's CDR3 is CSVEKLGQFGETQYF. The CDR3 region has the DNA TGCAGCGTTGAAAAACTCGGACAGTTTGGGGAGACCCAGTACTTC.